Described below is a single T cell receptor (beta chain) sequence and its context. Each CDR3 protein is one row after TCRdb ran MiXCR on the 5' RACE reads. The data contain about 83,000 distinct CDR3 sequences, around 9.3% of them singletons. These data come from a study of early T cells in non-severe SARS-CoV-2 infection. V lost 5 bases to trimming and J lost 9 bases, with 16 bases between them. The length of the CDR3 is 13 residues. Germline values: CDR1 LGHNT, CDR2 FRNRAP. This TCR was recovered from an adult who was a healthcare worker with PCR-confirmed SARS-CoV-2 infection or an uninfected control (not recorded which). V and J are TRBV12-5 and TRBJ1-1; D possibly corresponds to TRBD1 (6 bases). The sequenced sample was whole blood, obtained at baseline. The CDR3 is CASGKTPGEKAFF. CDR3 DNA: TGTGCTAGTGGTAAAACCCCAGGGGAGAAAGCTTTCTTT.